This TCR beta chain was obtained from a study of PD-1 blockade in classical Hodgkin lymphoma. Time point in this sample: cycle 4 day 1 (C4D1), after less than 7 weeks of nivolumab. Each and every patient relapsed after autologous stem cell transplantation, and patients got differing brentuximab vedotin exposure. Patients' outcomes at their best amounted to complete response, partial response or progressive disease. TCRdb's copy holds only in-frame clones and misses some; the assay was immunoSEQ multiplex PCR. The repertoire holds approximately 90,000 clones, with more than 80% as singletons. Notes on this clone: What it recognizes is unknown.

Germline CDR1 reads SGHRS; CDR2 reads YFSETQ. V was shortened by 4 bases and J by 2 bases, with 18 bases between the two germline ends. The CDR3 is made up of 16 amino acids. Study-level results: The baseline diversity of complete responders showed similarity to that of newly diagnosed patients. Newly diagnosed patients were reported to start with lower TCR diversity than healthy donors.

The starting material was peripheral blood mononuclear cells (PBMCs), obtained before the fourth cycle of nivolumab. The receptor was isolated from a human donor with classical Hodgkin lymphoma. The chain recombines TRBV5-1 with TRBJ2-5; D possibly corresponds to TRBD1 (6 bases). The CDR3 nucleotides read TGCGCCAGCAGCGTGCAAGGGACAACCGAGCAAGAGACCCAGTACTTC. It codes for CASSVQGTTEQETQYF.